This TCR beta chain is from a study of CD8 T cells in Susac syndrome. The ends were cut back, 1 base at V and 3 bases at J, with 6 bases in the middle. Germline V gives CDR1 SGHTA, CDR2 FQGTGA. This CDR3 is built from 13 residues. The authors reverse transcribed roughly 0.5 to 1 ug RNA with random hexamers. In TCRdb, the immunoSEQ multiplex PCR reads were re-called with MiXCR into one record per CDR3 protein. The data contain about 150,000 distinct CDR3 sequences, about 90% of them seen just once; the ten biggest clones take up 0.065% to 0.1%. This clonotype was seen more than once but under ten times.

The chain couples TRBV7-3 to TRBJ1-1; D unresolved. This TCR was sampled from a human donor in good health. Sequenced material: CD4+ T cells from PBMCs. CDR3 amino acids: CASSLSQDTEAFF. In nucleotides, the CDR3 is TGTGCCAGCAGCTTAAGTCAGGACACTGAAGCTTTCTTT.